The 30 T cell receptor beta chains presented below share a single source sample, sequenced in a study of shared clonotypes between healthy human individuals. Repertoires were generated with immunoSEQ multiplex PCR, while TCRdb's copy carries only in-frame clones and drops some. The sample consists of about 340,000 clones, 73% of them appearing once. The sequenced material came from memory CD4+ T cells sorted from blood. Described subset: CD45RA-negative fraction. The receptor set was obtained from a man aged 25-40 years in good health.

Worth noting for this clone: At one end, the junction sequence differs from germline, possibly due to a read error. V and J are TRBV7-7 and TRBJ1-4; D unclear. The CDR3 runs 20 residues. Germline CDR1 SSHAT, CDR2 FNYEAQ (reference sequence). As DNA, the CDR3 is TGTGCTAGCAGCTTATACCGCCGGACCTACTTTAAGCGAACTAATGAAAAACTGTTTTTT. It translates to CASSLYRRTYFKRTNEKLFF.

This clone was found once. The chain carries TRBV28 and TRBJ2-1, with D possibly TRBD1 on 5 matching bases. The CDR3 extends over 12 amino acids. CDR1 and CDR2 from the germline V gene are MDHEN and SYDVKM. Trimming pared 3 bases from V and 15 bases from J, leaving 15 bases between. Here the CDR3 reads CASSFDSLVPFF. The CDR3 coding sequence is TGTGCCAGCAGTTTCGACAGTTTGGTGCCGTTCTTC.

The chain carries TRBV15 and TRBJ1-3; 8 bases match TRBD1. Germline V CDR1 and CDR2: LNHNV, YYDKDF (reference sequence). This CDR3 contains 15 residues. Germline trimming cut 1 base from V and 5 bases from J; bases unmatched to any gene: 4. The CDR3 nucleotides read TGTGCCACCAGCAGAGGGACAGGGACGAGAAACACCATATATTTT. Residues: CATSRGTGTRNTIYF.

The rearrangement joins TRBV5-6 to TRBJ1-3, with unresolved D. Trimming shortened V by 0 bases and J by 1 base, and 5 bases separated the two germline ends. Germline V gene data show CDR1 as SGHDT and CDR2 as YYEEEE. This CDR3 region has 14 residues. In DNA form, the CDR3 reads TGTGCCAGCAGCTTGGGACCTTCTGGAAACACCATATATTTT. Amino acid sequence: CASSLGPSGNTIYF.

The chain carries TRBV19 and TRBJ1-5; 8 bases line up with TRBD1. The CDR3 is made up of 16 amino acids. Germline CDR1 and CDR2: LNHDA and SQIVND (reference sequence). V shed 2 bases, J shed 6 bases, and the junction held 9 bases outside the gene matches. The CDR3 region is CASSIRGQGAGQPQHF. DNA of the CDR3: TGTGCCAGTAGTATAAGGGGTCAGGGGGCTGGTCAGCCCCAGCATTTT. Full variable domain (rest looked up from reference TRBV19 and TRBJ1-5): DGGITQSPKYLFRKEGQNVTLSCEQNLNHDAMYWYRQDPGQGLRLIYYSQIVNDFQKGDIAEGYSVSREKKESFPLTVTSAQKNPTAFYLCASSIRGQGAGQPQHFGDGTRLSIL.

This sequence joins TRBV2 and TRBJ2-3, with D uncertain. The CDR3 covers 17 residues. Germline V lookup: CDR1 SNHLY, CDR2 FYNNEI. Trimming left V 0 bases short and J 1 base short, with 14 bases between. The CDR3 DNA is TGTGCCAGCAGTGAAGCGCTCTACGGCAGAGGCACAGATACGCAGTATTTT. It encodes CASSEALYGRGTDTQYF.

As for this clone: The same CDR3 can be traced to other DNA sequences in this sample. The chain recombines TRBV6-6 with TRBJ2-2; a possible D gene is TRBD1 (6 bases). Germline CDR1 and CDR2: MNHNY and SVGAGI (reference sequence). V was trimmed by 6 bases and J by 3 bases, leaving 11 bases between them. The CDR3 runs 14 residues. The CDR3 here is CASREQGYTGELFF. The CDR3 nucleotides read TGTGCCAGCAGGGAACAGGGATACACCGGGGAGCTGTTTTTT.

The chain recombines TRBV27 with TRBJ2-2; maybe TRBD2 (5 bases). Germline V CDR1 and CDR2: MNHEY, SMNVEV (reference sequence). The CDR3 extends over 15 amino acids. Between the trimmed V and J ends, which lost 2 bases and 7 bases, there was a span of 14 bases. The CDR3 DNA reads TGTGCCAGCAGTTTAATCGGACTCCAAGGCGGGGAGCTGTTTTTT. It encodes CASSLIGLQGGELFF.

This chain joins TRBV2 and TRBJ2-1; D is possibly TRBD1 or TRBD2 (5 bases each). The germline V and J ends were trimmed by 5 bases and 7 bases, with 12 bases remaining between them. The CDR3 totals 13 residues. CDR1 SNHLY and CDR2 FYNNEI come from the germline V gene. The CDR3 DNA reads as TGTGCCAGCAGTATCTCATGGGGGAATGAGCAGTTCTTC. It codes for CASSISWGNEQFF.

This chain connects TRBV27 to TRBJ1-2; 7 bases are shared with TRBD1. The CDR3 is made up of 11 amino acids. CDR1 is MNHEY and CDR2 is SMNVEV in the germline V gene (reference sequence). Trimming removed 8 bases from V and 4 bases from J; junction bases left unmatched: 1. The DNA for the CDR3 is TGTGCCAGCGCAGGGGGCTATGGCTACACCTTC. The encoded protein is CASAGGYGYTF.

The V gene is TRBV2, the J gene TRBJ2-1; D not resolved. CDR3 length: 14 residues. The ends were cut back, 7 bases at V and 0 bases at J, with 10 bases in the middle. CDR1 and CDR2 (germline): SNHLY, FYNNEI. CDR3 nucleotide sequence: TGTGCCAGCACGGCGCAACTCTCCTACAATGAGCAGTTCTTC. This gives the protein CASTAQLSYNEQFF.

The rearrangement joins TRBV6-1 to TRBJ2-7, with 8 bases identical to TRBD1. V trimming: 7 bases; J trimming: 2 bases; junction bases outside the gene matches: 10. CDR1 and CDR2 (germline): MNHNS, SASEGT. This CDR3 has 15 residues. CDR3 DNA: TGTGCCAGCATTCAAGTACAGGGGGGAGCCTACGAGCAGTACTTC. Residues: CASIQVQGGAYEQYF.

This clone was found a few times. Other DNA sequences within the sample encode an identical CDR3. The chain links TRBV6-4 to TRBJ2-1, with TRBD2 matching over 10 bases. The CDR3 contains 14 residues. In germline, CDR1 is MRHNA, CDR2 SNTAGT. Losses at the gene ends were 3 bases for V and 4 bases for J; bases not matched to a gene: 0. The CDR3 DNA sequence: TGTGCCAGCAGTGAACTAGCGGGATACAATGAGCAGTTCTTC. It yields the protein CASSELAGYNEQFF.

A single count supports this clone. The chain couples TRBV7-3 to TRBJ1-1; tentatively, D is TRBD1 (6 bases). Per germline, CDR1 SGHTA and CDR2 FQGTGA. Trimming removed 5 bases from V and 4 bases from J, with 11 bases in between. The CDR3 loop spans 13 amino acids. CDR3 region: CASSQGSGTEAFF. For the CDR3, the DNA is TGTGCCAGCAGCCAGGGGTCGGGCACTGAAGCTTTCTTT.

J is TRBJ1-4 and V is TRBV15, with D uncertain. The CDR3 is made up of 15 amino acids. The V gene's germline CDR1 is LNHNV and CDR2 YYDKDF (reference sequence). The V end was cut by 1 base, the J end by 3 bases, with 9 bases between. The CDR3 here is CATSRVGRANEKLFF. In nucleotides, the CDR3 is TGTGCCACCAGCAGAGTGGGGAGGGCTAATGAAAAACTGTTTTTT. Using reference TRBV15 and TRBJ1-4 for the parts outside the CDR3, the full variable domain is DAMVIQNPRYQVTQFGKPVTLSCSQTLNHNVMYWYQQKSSQAPKLLFHYYDKDFNNEADTPDNFQSRRPNTSFCFLDIRSPGLGDTAMYLCATSRVGRANEKLFFGSGTQLSVL.

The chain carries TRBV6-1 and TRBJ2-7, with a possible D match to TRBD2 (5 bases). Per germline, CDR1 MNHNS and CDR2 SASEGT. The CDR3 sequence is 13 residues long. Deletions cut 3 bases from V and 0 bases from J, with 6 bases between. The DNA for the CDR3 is TGTGCCAGCAGTGACGGGAACTCCTACGAGCAGTACTTC. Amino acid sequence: CASSDGNSYEQYF.

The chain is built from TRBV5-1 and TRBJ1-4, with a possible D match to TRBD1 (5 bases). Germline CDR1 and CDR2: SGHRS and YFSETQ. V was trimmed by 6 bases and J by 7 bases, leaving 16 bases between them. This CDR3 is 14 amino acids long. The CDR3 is CASKWGALVEKLFF. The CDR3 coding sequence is TGCGCCAGCAAGTGGGGCGCCTTGGTTGAAAAACTGTTTTTT.

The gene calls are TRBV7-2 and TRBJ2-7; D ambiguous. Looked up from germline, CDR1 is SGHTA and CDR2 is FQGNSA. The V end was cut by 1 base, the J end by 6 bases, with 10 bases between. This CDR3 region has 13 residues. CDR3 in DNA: TGTGCCAGCAGCTTAGAACCCGCCGCCGAGCAGTACTTC. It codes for CASSLEPAAEQYF.

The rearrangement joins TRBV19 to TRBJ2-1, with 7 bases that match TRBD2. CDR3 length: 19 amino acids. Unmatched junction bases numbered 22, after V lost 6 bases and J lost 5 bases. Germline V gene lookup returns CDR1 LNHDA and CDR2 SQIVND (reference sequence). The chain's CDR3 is CASRSERGRLGSAHNEQFF. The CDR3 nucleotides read TGTGCCAGTAGGTCCGAGCGGGGACGATTAGGAAGCGCACACAATGAGCAGTTCTTC. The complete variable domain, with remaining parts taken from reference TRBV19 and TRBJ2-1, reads DGGITQSPKYLFRKEGQNVTLSCEQNLNHDAMYWYRQDPGQGLRLIYYSQIVNDFQKGDIAEGYSVSREKKESFPLTVTSAQKNPTAFYLCASRSERGRLGSAHNEQFFGPGTRLTVL.

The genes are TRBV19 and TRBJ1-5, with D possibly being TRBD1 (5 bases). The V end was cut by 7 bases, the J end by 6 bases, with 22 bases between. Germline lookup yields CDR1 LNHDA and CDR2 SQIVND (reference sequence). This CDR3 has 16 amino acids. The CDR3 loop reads CASMVKGRGSGQPQHF. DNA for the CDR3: TGTGCCAGTATGGTTAAGGGGCGAGGAAGTGGTCAGCCCCAGCATTTT.

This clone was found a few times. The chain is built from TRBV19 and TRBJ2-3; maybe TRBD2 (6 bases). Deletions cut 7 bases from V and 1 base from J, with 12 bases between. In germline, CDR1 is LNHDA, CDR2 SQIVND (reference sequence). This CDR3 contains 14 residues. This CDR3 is CASNQGLGTDTQYF. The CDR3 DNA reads TGTGCCAGTAATCAGGGACTGGGCACAGATACGCAGTATTTT.

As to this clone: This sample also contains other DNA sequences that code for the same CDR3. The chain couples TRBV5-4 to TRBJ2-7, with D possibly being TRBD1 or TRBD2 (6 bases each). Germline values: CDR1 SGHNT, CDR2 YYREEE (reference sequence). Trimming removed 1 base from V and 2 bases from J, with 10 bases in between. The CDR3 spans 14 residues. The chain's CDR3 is CASSLYGGPYEQYF. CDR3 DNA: TGTGCCAGCAGCTTGTATGGGGGGCCCTACGAGCAGTACTTC. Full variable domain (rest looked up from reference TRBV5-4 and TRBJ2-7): ETGVTQSPTHLIKTRGQQVTLRCSSQSGHNTVSWYQQALGQGPQFIFQYYREEENGRGNFPPRFSGLQFPNYSSELNVNALELDDSALYLCASSLYGGPYEQYFGPGTRLTVT.

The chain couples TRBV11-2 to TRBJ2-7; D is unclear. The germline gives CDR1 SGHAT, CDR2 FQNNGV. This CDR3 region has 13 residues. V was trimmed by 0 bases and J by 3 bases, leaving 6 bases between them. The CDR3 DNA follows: TGTGCCAGCAGCTTAGAAGTGATCTACGAGCAGTACTTC. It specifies CASSLEVIYEQYF. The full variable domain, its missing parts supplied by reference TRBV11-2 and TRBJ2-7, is EAGVAQSPRYKIIEKRQSVAFWCNPISGHATLYWYQQILGQGPKLLIQFQNNGVVDDSQLPKDRFSAERLKGVDSTLKIQPAKLEDSAVYLCASSLEVIYEQYFGPGTRLTVT.

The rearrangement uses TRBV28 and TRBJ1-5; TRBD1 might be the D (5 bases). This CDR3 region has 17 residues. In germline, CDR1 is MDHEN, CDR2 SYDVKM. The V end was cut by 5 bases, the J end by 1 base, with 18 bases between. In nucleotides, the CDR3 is TGTGCCAGCAGTCCAAGCCCCAACAGGCCAAGCAATCAGCCCCAGCATTTT. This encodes CASSPSPNRPSNQPQHF.

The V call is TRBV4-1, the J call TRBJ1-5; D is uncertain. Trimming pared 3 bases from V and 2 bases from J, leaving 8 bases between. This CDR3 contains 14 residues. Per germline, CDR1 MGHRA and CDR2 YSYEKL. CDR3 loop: CASSHDSRNQPQHF. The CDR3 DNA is TGCGCCAGCAGCCACGACTCCCGCAATCAGCCCCAGCATTTT.

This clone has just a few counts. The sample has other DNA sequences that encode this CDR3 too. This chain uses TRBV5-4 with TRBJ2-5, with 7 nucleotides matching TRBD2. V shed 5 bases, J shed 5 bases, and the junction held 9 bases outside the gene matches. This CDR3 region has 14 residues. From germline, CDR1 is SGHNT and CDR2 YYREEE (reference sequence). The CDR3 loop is CASSSKIGGETQYF. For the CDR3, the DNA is TGTGCCAGCAGTTCGAAAATCGGGGGGGAGACCCAGTACTTC.

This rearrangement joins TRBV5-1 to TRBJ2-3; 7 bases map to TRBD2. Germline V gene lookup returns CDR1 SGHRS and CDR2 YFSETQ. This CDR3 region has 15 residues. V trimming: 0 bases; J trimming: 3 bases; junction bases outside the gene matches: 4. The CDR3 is CASSLVAGETDTQYF. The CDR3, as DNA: TGCGCCAGCAGCTTGGTTGCGGGAGAAACAGATACGCAGTATTTT.

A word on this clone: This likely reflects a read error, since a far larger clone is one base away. The CDR3 here is CATCDYRGQKREAFF. The CDR3 nucleotides read TGTGCCACCTGTGATTACAGGGGCCAAAAACGTGAAGCTTTCTTT. The chain uses TRBV28 and TRBJ1-1, with 7 positions matching TRBD1. Germline V gives CDR1 MDHEN, CDR2 SYDVKM. The CDR3 loop spans 15 amino acids. The ends lost 10 bases at V and 7 bases at J; junction bases unmatched: 18.

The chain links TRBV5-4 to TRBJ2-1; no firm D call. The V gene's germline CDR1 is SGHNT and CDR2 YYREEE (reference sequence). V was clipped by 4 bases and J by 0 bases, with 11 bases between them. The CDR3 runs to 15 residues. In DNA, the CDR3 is TGTGCCAGCAGCCCTCAGATTAGCTCCTACAATGAGCAGTTCTTC. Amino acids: CASSPQISSYNEQFF. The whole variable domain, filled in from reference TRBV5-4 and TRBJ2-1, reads ETGVTQSPTHLIKTRGQQVTLRCSSQSGHNTVSWYQQALGQGPQFIFQYYREEENGRGNFPPRFSGLQFPNYSSELNVNALELDDSALYLCASSPQISSYNEQFFGPGTRLTVL.

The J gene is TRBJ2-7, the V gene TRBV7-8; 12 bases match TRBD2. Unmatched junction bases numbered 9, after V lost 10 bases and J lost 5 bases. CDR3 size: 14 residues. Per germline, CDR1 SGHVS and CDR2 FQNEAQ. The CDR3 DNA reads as TGTGCCACCTCCCCGACTAGCGGGAGCCACGAGCAGTACTTC. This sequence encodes CATSPTSGSHEQYF.